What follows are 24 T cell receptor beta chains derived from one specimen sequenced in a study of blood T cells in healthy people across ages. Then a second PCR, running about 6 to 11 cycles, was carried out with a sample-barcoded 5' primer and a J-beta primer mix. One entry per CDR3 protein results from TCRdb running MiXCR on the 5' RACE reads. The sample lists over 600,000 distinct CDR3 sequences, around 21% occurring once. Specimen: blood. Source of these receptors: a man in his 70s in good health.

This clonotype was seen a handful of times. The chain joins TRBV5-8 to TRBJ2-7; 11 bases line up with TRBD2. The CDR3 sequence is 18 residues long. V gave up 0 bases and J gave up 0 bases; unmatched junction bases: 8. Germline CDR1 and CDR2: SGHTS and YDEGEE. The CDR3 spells CASSLVGLAGGRSYEQYF. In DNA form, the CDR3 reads TGTGCCAGCAGCTTGGTCGGACTAGCGGGTGGTCGCTCCTACGAGCAGTACTTC.

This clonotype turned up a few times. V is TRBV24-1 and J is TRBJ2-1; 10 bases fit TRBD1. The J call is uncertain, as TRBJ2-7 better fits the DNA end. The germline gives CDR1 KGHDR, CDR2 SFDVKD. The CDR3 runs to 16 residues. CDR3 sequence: CATSNTAGTGVHEQYF. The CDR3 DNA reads TGTGCCACCAGCAATACGGCCGGGACAGGGGTCCACGAGCAGTACTTC.

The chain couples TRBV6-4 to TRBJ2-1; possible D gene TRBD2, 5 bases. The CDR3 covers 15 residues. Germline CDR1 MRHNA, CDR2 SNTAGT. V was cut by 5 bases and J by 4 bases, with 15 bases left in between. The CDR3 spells CASSRSGKEYNEQFF. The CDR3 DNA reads TGTGCCAGCAGTCGGAGCGGTAAGGAGTACAATGAGCAGTTCTTC.

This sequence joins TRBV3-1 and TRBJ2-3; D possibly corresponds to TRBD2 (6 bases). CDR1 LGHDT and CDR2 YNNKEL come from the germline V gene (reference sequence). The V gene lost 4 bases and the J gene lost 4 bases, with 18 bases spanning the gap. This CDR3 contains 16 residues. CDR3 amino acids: CASSPREEGHADTQYF. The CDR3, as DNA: TGTGCCAGCAGCCCCAGAGAGGAGGGCCATGCAGATACGCAGTATTTT.

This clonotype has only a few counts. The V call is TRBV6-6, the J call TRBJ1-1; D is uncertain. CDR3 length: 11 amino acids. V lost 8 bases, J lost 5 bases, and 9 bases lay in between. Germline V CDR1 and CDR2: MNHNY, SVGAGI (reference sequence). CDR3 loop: CASGRETEAFF. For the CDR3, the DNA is TGTGCCAGCGGTCGGGAGACTGAAGCTTTCTTT.

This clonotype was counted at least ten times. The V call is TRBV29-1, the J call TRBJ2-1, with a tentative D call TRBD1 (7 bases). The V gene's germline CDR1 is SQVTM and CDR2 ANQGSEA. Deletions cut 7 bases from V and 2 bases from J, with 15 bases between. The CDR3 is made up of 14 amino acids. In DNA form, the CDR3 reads TGCAGCGCCCCCGGGGGACAGCCCTACAATGAGCAGTTCTTC. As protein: CSAPGGQPYNEQFF.

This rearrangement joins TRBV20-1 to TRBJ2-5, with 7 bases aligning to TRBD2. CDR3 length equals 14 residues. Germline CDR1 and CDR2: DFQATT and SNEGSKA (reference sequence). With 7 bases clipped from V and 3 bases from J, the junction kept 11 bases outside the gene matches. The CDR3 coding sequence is TGCAGTGGGAAGCTTAGCGGGCCAAAAGAGACCCAGTACTTC. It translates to CSGKLSGPKETQYF.

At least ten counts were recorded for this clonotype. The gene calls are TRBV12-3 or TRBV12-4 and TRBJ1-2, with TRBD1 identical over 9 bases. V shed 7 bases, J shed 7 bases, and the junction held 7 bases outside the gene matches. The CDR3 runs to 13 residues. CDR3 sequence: CASTDWTGAGYTF. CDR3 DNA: TGTGCCAGCACCGATTGGACAGGGGCTGGCTACACCTTC.

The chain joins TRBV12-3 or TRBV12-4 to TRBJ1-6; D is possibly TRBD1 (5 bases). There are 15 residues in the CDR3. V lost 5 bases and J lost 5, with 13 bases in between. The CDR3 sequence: CASSGGLGDNSPLHF. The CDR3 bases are TGTGCCAGCAGTGGGGGACTGGGGGATAATTCACCCCTCCACTTT.

The CDR3 DNA is TGTGCCAGCAGTTCGCTCCGGGAAAAAGAGACCCAGTACTTC. It specifies CASSSLREKETQYF. This chain links TRBV2 with TRBJ2-5; possible D gene TRBD2, 5 bases. V was pared by 5 bases and J by 3 bases, with 13 bases between. CDR3 length equals 14 residues. The V gene's germline CDR1 is SNHLY and CDR2 FYNNEI. Full variable domain (missing parts from reference TRBV2 and TRBJ2-5): EPEVTQTPSHQVTQMGQEVILRCVPISNHLYFYWYRQILGQKVEFLVSFYNNEISEKSEIFDDQFSVERPDGSNFTLKIRSTKLEDSAMYFCASSSLREKETQYFGPGTRLLVL.

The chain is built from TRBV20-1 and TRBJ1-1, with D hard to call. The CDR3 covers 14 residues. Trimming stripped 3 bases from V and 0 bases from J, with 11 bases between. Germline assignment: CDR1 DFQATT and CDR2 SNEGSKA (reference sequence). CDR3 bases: TGCAGTGCTAGTATCGGCAGCTTGAACACTGAAGCTTTCTTT. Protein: CSASIGSLNTEAFF.

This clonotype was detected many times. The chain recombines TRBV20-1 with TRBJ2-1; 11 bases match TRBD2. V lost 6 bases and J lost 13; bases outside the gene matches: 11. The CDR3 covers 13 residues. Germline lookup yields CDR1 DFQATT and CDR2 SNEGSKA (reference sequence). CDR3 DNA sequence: TGCAGTGCCCCCCTTAGCGGGAGGGCCCTTCAGTTCTTC. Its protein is CSAPLSGRALQFF.

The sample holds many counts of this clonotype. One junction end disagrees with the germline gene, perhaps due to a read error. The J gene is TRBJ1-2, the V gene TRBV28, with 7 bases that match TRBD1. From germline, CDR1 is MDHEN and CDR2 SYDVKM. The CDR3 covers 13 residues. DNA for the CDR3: TGCGCCAGCAGCCTTGGGACAGATTATGGCTACACCTTC. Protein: CASSLGTDYGYTF.

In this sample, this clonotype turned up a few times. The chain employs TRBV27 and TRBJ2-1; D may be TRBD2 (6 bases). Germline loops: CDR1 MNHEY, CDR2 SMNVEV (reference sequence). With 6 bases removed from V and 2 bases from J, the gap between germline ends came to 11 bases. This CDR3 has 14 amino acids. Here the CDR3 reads CASRPRGTYNEQFF. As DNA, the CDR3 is TGTGCCAGCAGGCCTCGGGGGACCTACAATGAGCAGTTCTTC.

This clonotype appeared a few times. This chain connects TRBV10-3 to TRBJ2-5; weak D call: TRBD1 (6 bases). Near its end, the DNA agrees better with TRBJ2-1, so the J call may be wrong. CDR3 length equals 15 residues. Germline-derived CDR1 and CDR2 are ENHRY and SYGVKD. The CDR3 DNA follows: TGTGCCATCAGTGATGGGACATCCTACTACAATGAGCAGTTCTTC. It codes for CAISDGTSYYNEQFF.

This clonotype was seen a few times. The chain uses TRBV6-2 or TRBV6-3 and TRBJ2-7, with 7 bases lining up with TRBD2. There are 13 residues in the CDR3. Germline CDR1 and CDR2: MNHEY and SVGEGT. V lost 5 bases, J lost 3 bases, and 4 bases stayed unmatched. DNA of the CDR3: TGTGCCAGCAGTATAGCGGGCTACTACGAGCAGTACTTC. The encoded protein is CASSIAGYYEQYF.

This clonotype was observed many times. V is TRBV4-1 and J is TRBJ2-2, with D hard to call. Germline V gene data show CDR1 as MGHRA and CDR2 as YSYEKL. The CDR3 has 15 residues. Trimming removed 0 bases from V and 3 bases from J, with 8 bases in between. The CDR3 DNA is TGCGCCAGCAGCCAAGAGGAAGGGTACACCGGGGAGCTGTTTTTT. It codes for CASSQEEGYTGELFF.

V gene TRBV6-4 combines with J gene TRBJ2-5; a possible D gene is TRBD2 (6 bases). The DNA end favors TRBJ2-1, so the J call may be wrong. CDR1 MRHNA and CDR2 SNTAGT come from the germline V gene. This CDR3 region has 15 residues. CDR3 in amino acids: CASSVGGGRGDEQFF. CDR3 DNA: TGTGCCAGCAGTGTCGGGGGAGGCCGGGGCGATGAGCAGTTCTTC.

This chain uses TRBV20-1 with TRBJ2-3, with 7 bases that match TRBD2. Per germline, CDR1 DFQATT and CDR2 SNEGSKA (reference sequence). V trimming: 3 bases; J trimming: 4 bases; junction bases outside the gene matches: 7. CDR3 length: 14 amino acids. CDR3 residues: CSARVGTSADTQYF. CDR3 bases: TGCAGTGCTAGGGTCGGTACTAGCGCAGATACGCAGTATTTT.

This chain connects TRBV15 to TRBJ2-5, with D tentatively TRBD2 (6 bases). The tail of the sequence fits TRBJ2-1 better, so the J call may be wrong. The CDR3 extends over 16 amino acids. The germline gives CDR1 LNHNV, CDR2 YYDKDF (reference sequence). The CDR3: CATSRDLWEAYNEQFF. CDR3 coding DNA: TGTGCCACCAGCAGAGATCTGTGGGAGGCCTACAATGAGCAGTTCTTC.

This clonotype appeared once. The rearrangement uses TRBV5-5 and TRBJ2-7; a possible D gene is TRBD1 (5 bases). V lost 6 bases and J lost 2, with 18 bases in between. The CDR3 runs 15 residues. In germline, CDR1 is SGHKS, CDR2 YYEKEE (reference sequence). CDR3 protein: CASTRDSRSTYEQYF. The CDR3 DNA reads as TGTGCCAGCACCCGTGACAGTAGATCCACCTACGAGCAGTACTTC. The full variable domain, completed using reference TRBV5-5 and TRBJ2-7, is DAGVTQSPTHLIKTRGQQVTLRCSPISGHKSVSWYQQVLGQGPQFIFQYYEKEERGRGNFPDRFSARQFPNYSSELNVNALLLGDSALYLCASTRDSRSTYEQYFGPGTRLTVT.

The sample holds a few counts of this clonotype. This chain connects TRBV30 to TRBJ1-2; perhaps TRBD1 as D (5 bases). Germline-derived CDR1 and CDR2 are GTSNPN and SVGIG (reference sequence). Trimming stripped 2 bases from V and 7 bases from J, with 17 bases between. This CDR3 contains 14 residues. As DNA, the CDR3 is TGTGCCTGGAGTTCCTATCAGGGTAGTGGTGGCTACACCTTC. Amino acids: CAWSSYQGSGGYTF.

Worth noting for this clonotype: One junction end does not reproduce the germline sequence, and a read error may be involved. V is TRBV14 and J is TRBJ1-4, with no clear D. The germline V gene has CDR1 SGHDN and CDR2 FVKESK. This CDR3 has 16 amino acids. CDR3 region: CASSQVGGATNEKLSF. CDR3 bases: TGTGCCAGCAGCCAAGTGGGTGGTGCAACTAATGAAAAACTGTCTTTT.

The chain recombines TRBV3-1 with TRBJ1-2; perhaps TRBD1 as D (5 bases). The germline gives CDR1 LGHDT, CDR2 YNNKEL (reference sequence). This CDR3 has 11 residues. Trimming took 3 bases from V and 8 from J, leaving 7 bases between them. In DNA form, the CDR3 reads TGTGCCAGCAGCCACGGGGGAGGCTACACCTTC. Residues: CASSHGGGYTF.